This T cell receptor (beta chain) was observed in a study of T cells in Graves' hyperthyroidism and ophthalmopathy. Over 18 months, lack of ophthalmopathy progression marked Graves' hyperthyroidism as stable. The diagnoses drew upon clinical symptoms, serum thyroxine and TRAb, thyroid ultrasound and orbital computed tomography. There are a few counts of this clonotype. CDR1 and CDR2 from the germline V gene are GTSNPN and SVGIG (reference sequence). The V and J ends lost 0 bases and 1 base respectively, with 16 bases between them. CDR3 length: 16 amino acids. Amplification yielded TCR beta CDR3 regions, with RNA transcripts as the source. First-round RT-PCR with HTBI primers amplified the TCR CDR3 region. TCRdb processed the multiplex PCR reads anew with MiXCR; each CDR3 protein has one entry. The sample has about 400,000 distinct CDR3 sequences, about 15% seen once.

The rearrangement joins TRBV30 to TRBJ2-7; perhaps TRBD2 as D (7 bases). Sequencing was performed on blood. The receptor was derived from a woman younger than 35 with Graves' hyperthyroidism. The CDR3 protein is CAWSVNQGRGSYEQYF. The CDR3 DNA sequence: TGTGCCTGGAGTGTAAACCAGGGGAGGGGGTCCTACGAGCAGTACTTC.